Each of the 13 T cell receptor beta chains below was sequenced from the same sample in a study of CD8+ T cells in alopecia areata. Noted treatment: oral pan-JAK inhibitor, 5-10 mg twice daily. cDNA serving as the sequencing template came from extracted, reverse transcribed RNA. Assay: immunoSEQ multiplex PCR; the TCRdb copy retains only in-frame clones and omits some. This table holds about 210,000 clones, around two fifths found once. Sequencing was performed on CD4+ T cells sorted from blood, taken between weeks 30 and 35, from a patient treated with tofacitinib. These receptors were taken from a human donor with alopecia areata.

The chain employs TRBV2 and TRBJ2-5; D ambiguous. This CDR3 region has 14 residues. Germline CDR1 reads SNHLY; CDR2 reads FYNNEI. V gave up 6 bases and J gave up 4 bases, with 15 bases separating them. The CDR3 coding sequence is TGTGCCAGCAGCTCACCGATTGCTCCAGAGACCCAGTACTTC. Translated, it gives CASSSPIAPETQYF.

V is TRBV29-1 and J is TRBJ2-2; the D call may be TRBD1 or TRBD2 (5 bases each). Trimming removed 4 bases at V and 0 bases at J, with 18 bases between. The CDR3 is made up of 17 amino acids. CDR1 and CDR2 (germline): SQVTM, ANQGSEA. The chain's CDR3 is CSVARVGGGSNTGELFF. The CDR3 nucleotides read TGCAGCGTTGCCAGGGTTGGAGGCGGGTCGAACACCGGGGAGCTGTTTTTT.

The chain combines TRBV7-9 with TRBJ2-5; 9 bases match TRBD1. J gave up 5 bases and V 2 bases, and 6 bases lay outside the gene matches. In germline, CDR1 is SEHNR, CDR2 FQNEAQ (reference sequence). CDR3 length: 15 amino acids. The CDR3, as DNA: TGTGCCAGCAGCTTAACAGGGGGCCAAGTGGAGACCCAGTACTTC. Protein product: CASSLTGGQVETQYF.

This chain uses TRBV7-9 with TRBJ2-3, with D possibly being TRBD1 (5 bases). This CDR3 region has 16 residues. Germline loops: CDR1 SEHNR, CDR2 FQNEAQ (reference sequence). Trimming cost V 5 bases and J 2 bases, with 17 bases left between them. In nucleotides, the CDR3 is TGTGCCAGCAGCACTTGGGGCGAACAGTCCACAGATACGCAGTATTTT. This gives the protein CASSTWGEQSTDTQYF.

This chain uses TRBV29-1 with TRBJ2-5, with TRBD1 identical over 8 bases. The DNA matches TRBJ2-7 better at its end, which makes the J call doubtful. Germline assignment: CDR1 SQVTM and CDR2 ANQGSEA. The CDR3 runs 12 residues. Written as DNA, the CDR3 is TGCAGGACCGGGACAGGTGATAACGAGCAGTACTTC. Its protein product is CRTGTGDNEQYF.

This clone has a handful of counts. This rearrangement joins TRBV18 to TRBJ1-4, with D perhaps TRBD1 (6 bases). V was pared by 3 bases and J by 7 bases, with 21 bases between. Germline loops: CDR1 KGHSH, CDR2 LQKENI. This CDR3 contains 17 residues. CDR3 sequence: CASSPSEGGMIGEKLFF. DNA for the CDR3: TGTGCCAGCTCACCCTCGGAAGGGGGAATGATCGGTGAAAAACTGTTTTTT.

This chain connects TRBV7-9 to TRBJ1-2; 10 bases line up with TRBD1. Germline values: CDR1 SEHNR, CDR2 FQNEAQ (reference sequence). The CDR3 is 13 amino acids. Trimming removed 5 bases from V and 5 bases from J; junction bases left unmatched: 2. This CDR3 is CASSRGQGYGYTF. In DNA form, the CDR3 reads TGTGCCAGCAGCCGGGGACAGGGGTATGGCTACACCTTC.

This clone has just a few counts. The J gene is TRBJ1-3, the V gene TRBV6-6; D gene ambiguous. Looked up from germline, CDR1 is MNHNY and CDR2 is SVGAGI (reference sequence). This CDR3 has 15 amino acids. V was pared by 5 bases and J by 0 bases, with 11 bases between. The CDR3 DNA sequence: TGTGCCAGCAGTCAAGACGGAATCTCTGGAAACACCATATATTTT. It encodes CASSQDGISGNTIYF.

The chain links TRBV11-1 to TRBJ2-1, with D maybe TRBD1 (6 bases). Germline assignment: CDR1 SGHAT and CDR2 FQDESV (reference sequence). Trimming took 1 base from V and 12 from J, leaving 7 bases between them. This CDR3 is 11 amino acids long. The CDR3 region is CASSLGGRQFF. The CDR3, as DNA: TGTGCCAGCAGCTTAGGGGGGCGGCAGTTCTTC.

The sample holds a few counts of this clone. The CDR3 loop is CASSPFSVRVTSTDTQYF. The CDR3, as DNA: TGTGCCAGCAGCCCGTTTTCGGTCCGGGTCACTAGCACAGATACGCAGTATTTT. The chain is built from TRBV25-1 and TRBJ2-3; no definite D call. Between the trimmed V and J ends, which lost 6 bases and 0 bases, there was a span of 22 bases. This CDR3 has 18 residues. From germline, CDR1 is MGHDK and CDR2 SYGVNS.

The rearrangement joins TRBV14 to TRBJ2-1; D call uncertain. With 3 bases removed from V and 3 bases from J, the gap between germline ends came to 12 bases. CDR3 length: 15 residues. CDR1 SGHDN and CDR2 FVKESK come from the germline V gene. Here the CDR3 reads CASSQGFWDYNEQFF. DNA of the CDR3: TGTGCCAGCAGCCAGGGGTTTTGGGACTACAATGAGCAGTTCTTC.

A remark on this clone: Mismatch with germline at one junction end may stem from a read error. The chain employs TRBV4-2 and TRBJ2-7; 10 bases are shared with TRBD1. Germline V gene lookup returns CDR1 LGHNA and CDR2 YNFKEQ. The CDR3 sequence is 17 residues long. CDR3: CASSKDQGQGISYEQYF. The CDR3, as DNA: TGTGCCAGCAGCAAAGATCAGGGACAGGGGATCTCCTACGAGCAGTACTTC.

In its sample, this clone was seen a few times. V gene TRBV29-1 combines with J gene TRBJ2-3; D is possibly TRBD2 (6 bases). V was trimmed by 7 bases and J by 1 base, leaving 6 bases between them. CDR3 size: 11 residues. CDR1 SQVTM and CDR2 ANQGSEA come from the germline V gene. The CDR3 reads CSAGGTDTQYF. CDR3 nucleotide sequence: TGCAGCGCGGGAGGCACAGATACGCAGTATTTT.